One and the same sample provided the 31 T cell receptor beta chains below, sequenced in a study of blood T cell repertoires in COVID-19. The assay was immunoSEQ multiplex PCR, and TCRdb's table has in-frame clones only and misses some. Counted here are around 130,000 clones, roughly 90% occurring once; the ten biggest clones make up around 3.8%. Source material: peripheral blood. The source of these receptors is a man between 45 and 60 years old with active COVID-19.

This sequence joins TRBV5-1 and TRBJ2-3; TRBD1 is a possible D gene (6 bases). This CDR3 region has 13 residues. The germline V gene encodes CDR1 SGHRS and CDR2 YFSETQ. Trimming took 3 bases from V and 4 from J, leaving 9 bases between them. CDR3 sequence: CASSWDTSDTQYF. As DNA, the CDR3 is TGCGCCAGCAGCTGGGACACTTCAGATACGCAGTATTTT.

The V gene is TRBV3-1 (or the pseudogene TRBV3-2), the J gene TRBJ1-1, with TRBD1 as a possible D gene (6 bases). CDR3 length equals 13 residues. The V end lost 3 bases, the J end lost 4 bases, and 9 bases lay between the germline ends. Germline V gene data show CDR1 as LGHDT and CDR2 as YNNKEL (reference sequence). CDR3 amino acids: CASSQQGSTEAFF. CDR3 coding DNA: TGTGCCAGCAGCCAGCAGGGGAGCACTGAAGCTTTCTTT.

The J gene is TRBJ2-2, the V gene TRBV4-2; the D gene is possibly TRBD1 (6 bases). V was pared by 0 bases and J by 1 base, with 9 bases between. The CDR3 extends over 16 amino acids. Germline CDR1 LGHNA, CDR2 YNFKEQ. The CDR3 loop reads CASSQETGWNTGELFF. Here the CDR3 DNA reads TGTGCCAGCAGCCAAGAAACAGGGTGGAACACCGGGGAGCTGTTTTTT.

This chain joins TRBV5-8 and TRBJ2-6; 8 nucleotides agree with TRBD1. CDR1 and CDR2 from the germline V gene are SGHTS and YDEGEE. CDR3 length: 17 amino acids. V shed 5 bases and J 0 bases; nucleotides not matched to a gene: 7. The CDR3 protein is CASRIDRGGSGANVLTF. CDR3 nucleotides: TGTGCCAGCAGGATTGACAGGGGAGGCTCTGGGGCCAACGTCCTGACTTTC.

This clone was detected only a few times. The chain has TRBV2 and TRBJ1-5, with 8 positions matching TRBD1. Per germline, CDR1 SNHLY and CDR2 FYNNEI. Trimming removed 3 bases from V and 6 bases from J; junction bases left unmatched: 7. The CDR3 is 15 residues long. The DNA for the CDR3 is TGTGCCAGCAGTGACCAGGCAGGGGGCCTTCAGCCCCAGCATTTT. Encoded protein: CASSDQAGGLQPQHF.

The V call is TRBV5-6, the J call TRBJ1-6, with a tentative D call TRBD1 (6 bases). Trimming stripped 4 bases from V and 8 bases from J, with 13 bases between. The CDR3 covers 14 residues. CDR1 is SGHDT, CDR2 YYEEEE, per germline. For the CDR3, the DNA is TGTGCCAGCAGCGGAGGGGGGGCTTATTCACCCCTCCACTTT. Translation: CASSGGGAYSPLHF.

This chain uses TRBV18 with TRBJ2-1, with 7 bases matching TRBD1. This CDR3 has 14 residues. Trimming cost V 3 bases and J 9 bases; bases outside gene matches: 8. Germline CDR1 reads KGHSH; CDR2 reads LQKENI. CDR3 amino acids: CASSPQKQGSEQFF. The CDR3 coding sequence is TGTGCCAGCTCACCTCAAAAACAGGGGAGTGAGCAGTTCTTC.

This chain uses TRBV25-1 with TRBJ2-6; 9 bases are shared with TRBD1. The CDR3 contains 16 residues. V gave up 7 bases and J gave up 3 bases; unmatched junction bases: 7. Looked up from germline, CDR1 is MGHDK and CDR2 is SYGVNS. CDR3 residues: CASTGTGIGGANVLTF. CDR3 coding DNA: TGTGCCAGCACCGGGACAGGGATTGGTGGGGCCAACGTCCTGACTTTC.

This clone was counted only a few times. The chain couples TRBV7-2 to TRBJ1-1, with D possibly matching TRBD1 (5 bases). Deletions cut 4 bases from V and 4 bases from J, with 16 bases between. In germline, CDR1 is SGHTA, CDR2 FQGNSA. This CDR3 spans 15 amino acids. This CDR3 is CASSSHGGVSTEAFF. The CDR3 DNA reads TGTGCCAGCAGCTCCCACGGGGGAGTGAGCACTGAAGCTTTCTTT.

This chain links TRBV18 with TRBJ2-7; D possibly corresponds to TRBD1 (6 bases). V gave up 4 bases and J gave up 5 bases, with 9 bases separating them. The CDR3 is 12 amino acids. CDR1 is KGHSH and CDR2 is LQKENI in the germline V gene. CDR3 region: CASSLQGNEQYV. As DNA, the CDR3 is TGTGCCAGCTCACTACAGGGAAACGAGCAGTACGTC.

The genes are TRBV5-1 and TRBJ2-7, with D tentatively TRBD2 (6 bases). CDR3 size: 13 residues. The germline V gene has CDR1 SGHRS and CDR2 YFSETQ. V was shortened by 0 bases and J by 4 bases, with 8 bases between the two germline ends. CDR3 nucleotides: TGCGCCAGCAGCTTGGGACTAGAATACGAGCAGTACTTC. It codes for CASSLGLEYEQYF.

The J gene is TRBJ2-3, the V gene TRBV2, with TRBD2 as a possible D gene (6 bases). The V gene lost 7 bases and the J gene lost 1 base, with 21 bases spanning the gap. The CDR3 spans 17 residues. Germline V gene sequence: CDR1 SNHLY, CDR2 FYNNEI. CDR3 DNA: TGTGCCAGCAACCGACTAGGACCATACCCGCGCACAGATACGCAGTATTTT. This encodes CASNRLGPYPRTDTQYF.

This rearrangement joins TRBV14 to TRBJ1-4, with D possibly being TRBD1 (6 bases). This CDR3 has 16 amino acids. Trimming pared 1 base from V and 0 bases from J, leaving 9 bases between. CDR1 is SGHDN and CDR2 is FVKESK in the germline V gene. The CDR3 loop is CASSQGTVATNEKLFF. CDR3 in DNA: TGTGCCAGCAGCCAAGGGACAGTTGCAACTAATGAAAAACTGTTTTTT.

The rearrangement joins TRBV5-1 to TRBJ2-7, with D unclear. Looked up from germline, CDR1 is SGHRS and CDR2 is YFSETQ. The V end lost 3 bases, the J end lost 6 bases, and 10 bases lay between the germline ends. The CDR3 extends over 12 amino acids. The CDR3 DNA reads TGCGCCAGCAGCTCTGACACGCGCGAGCAGTACTTC. This codes for CASSSDTREQYF.

J is TRBJ1-1 and V is TRBV5-1, with no clear D. CDR3 size: 14 residues. In germline, CDR1 is SGHRS, CDR2 YFSETQ. V was trimmed by 3 bases and J by 4 bases, leaving 13 bases between them. The CDR3 reads CASSSGRASTEAFF. CDR3 DNA sequence: TGCGCCAGCAGCTCCGGGAGAGCGAGCACTGAAGCTTTCTTT.

This clone has only one observation. The chain joins TRBV5-6 to TRBJ2-5; 7 nucleotides align to TRBD1. CDR3 length: 14 amino acids. V shed 4 bases and J 4 bases; nucleotides not matched to a gene: 7. CDR1 SGHDT and CDR2 YYEEEE come from the germline V gene. CDR3 in DNA: TGTGCCAGCAGCAGACGTACAGGGGTAGAGACCCAGTACTTC. As protein: CASSRRTGVETQYF.

V is TRBV11-2 and J is TRBJ2-6, with a possible D match to TRBD1 (5 bases). This CDR3 is built from 15 residues. V was shortened by 0 bases and J by 4 bases, with 7 bases between the two germline ends. Germline CDR1 SGHAT, CDR2 FQNNGV. Here the CDR3 reads CASSLDRAGANVLTF. For the CDR3, the DNA is TGTGCCAGCAGCTTAGACAGGGCCGGGGCCAACGTCCTGACTTTC.

The DNA for the CDR3 is TGTGCCTCAGCAGGGGACCTTGGTAATTCACCCCTCCACTTT. Residues: CASAGDLGNSPLHF. The rearrangement uses TRBV30 and TRBJ1-6, with D possibly being TRBD1 (6 bases). V shed 7 bases and J shed 6 bases, with 16 bases lying between them. This CDR3 comprises 14 residues. Per the germline V gene, CDR1 is GTSNPN and CDR2 is SVGIG (reference sequence).

The chain combines TRBV3-1 (or the pseudogene TRBV3-2) with TRBJ2-1; no reliable D call. The V end lost 1 base, the J end lost 1 base, and 14 bases lay between the germline ends. CDR1 and CDR2 from the germline V gene are LGHDT and YNNKEL (reference sequence). This CDR3 comprises 17 residues. The CDR3 nucleotides are TGTGCCAGCAGCCAAGTTAAAGCGCTAGGTTCCTACAATGAGCAGTTCTTC. It translates to CASSQVKALGSYNEQFF.

The genes are TRBV27 and TRBJ2-3; 7 nucleotides line up with TRBD2. Germline trimming cut 6 bases from V and 7 bases from J; bases unmatched to any gene: 7. The germline gives CDR1 MNHEY, CDR2 SMNVEV (reference sequence). The CDR3 has 13 residues. The CDR3 region has the DNA TGTGCCAGCAGCCTCAGGGAGGGAAATACGCAGTATTTT. Translated: CASSLREGNTQYF.

This chain connects TRBV6-1 to TRBJ1-2; tentatively, D is TRBD1 (6 bases). Germline-derived CDR1 and CDR2 are MNHNS and SASEGT. This CDR3 is 18 amino acids long. Trimming shortened V by 6 bases and J by 1 base, and 24 bases separated the two germline ends. The CDR3 DNA reads TGTGCCAGCAGGGAAATCGGCGGCGGCAGGGGCCTTAACTATGGCTACACCTTC. It is translated as CASREIGGGRGLNYGYTF.

The CDR3 loop is CASSFGIGINEQFF. The CDR3 nucleotides read TGTGCCAGCAGTTTCGGAATCGGGATCAATGAGCAGTTCTTC. This chain joins TRBV27 and TRBJ2-1; a possible D gene is TRBD2 (5 bases). V dropped 3 bases and J dropped 6 bases, with 12 bases sitting between them. This CDR3 is built from 14 residues. CDR1 is MNHEY, CDR2 SMNVEV, per germline (reference sequence).

The rearrangement joins TRBV6-6 to TRBJ1-5; D remains unclear. CDR3 length: 17 residues. Germline assignment: CDR1 MNHNY and CDR2 SVGAGI (reference sequence). V shed 6 bases and J shed 3 bases, with 21 bases lying between them. In nucleotides, the CDR3 is TGTGCCAGCAGGCGAAGCAGAGGAGACCTCAACAATCAGCCCCAGCATTTT. Its protein is CASRRSRGDLNNQPQHF.

CDR3 DNA: TGCGCCAGCAGCTTGATTCCGGGACAGGGGTCGCAAGAGACCCAGTACTTC. Residues: CASSLIPGQGSQETQYF. This chain joins TRBV5-1 and TRBJ2-5, with TRBD1 matching 10 bases. Per the germline V gene, CDR1 is SGHRS and CDR2 is YFSETQ. Trimming removed 1 base from V and 2 bases from J; junction bases left unmatched: 8. The CDR3 totals 17 residues. Supplemented by reference TRBV5-1 and TRBJ2-5, the full variable domain reads KAGVTQTPRYLIKTRGQQVTLSCSPISGHRSVSWYQQTPGQGLQFLFEYFSETQRNKGNFPGRFSGRQFSNSRSEMNVSTLELGDSALYLCASSLIPGQGSQETQYFGPGTRLLVL.

The V call is TRBV30, the J call TRBJ2-7, with TRBD1 as a possible D gene (6 bases). Trimming took off 1 base at V and 3 bases at J, with 7 bases between the two ends. Germline-derived CDR1 and CDR2 are GTSNPN and SVGIG (reference sequence). The CDR3 is 12 residues long. The CDR3 loop reads CAWSAQGYEQYV. The CDR3 nucleotides are TGTGCCTGGAGTGCACAGGGCTACGAGCAGTACGTC.

The V gene is TRBV5-8, the J gene TRBJ1-1, with 9 bases that match TRBD1. The V gene end was trimmed by 4 bases and the J gene end by 4 bases; junction bases not matched to a gene: 8. The CDR3 length is 15 residues. In germline, CDR1 is SGHTS, CDR2 YDEGEE. CDR3 sequence: CASSIGTGLLTEAFF. For the CDR3, the DNA is TGTGCCAGCAGCATAGGGACAGGGTTGCTCACTGAAGCTTTCTTT.

CDR3 sequence (DNA): TGTGCCAGCAGCTACCGGACAGGAGATACTGAAGCTTTCTTT. It codes for CASSYRTGDTEAFF. This chain connects TRBV6-5 to TRBJ1-1; 7 bases match TRBD1. Trimming at V came to 6 bases and at J to 5 bases, leaving 9 bases not matched to a gene. Germline assignment: CDR1 MNHEY and CDR2 SVGAGI. The CDR3 extends over 14 amino acids.

CDR3 coding DNA: TGTGCCAGCAGTTACTCGGGACGGGGGGGTGGCTACACCTTC. Protein product: CASSYSGRGGGYTF. The J gene is TRBJ1-2, the V gene TRBV6-6, with D possibly TRBD1 on 5 matching bases. V was trimmed by 0 bases and J by 7 bases, leaving 12 bases between them. CDR3 length: 14 residues. Germline V lookup: CDR1 MNHNY, CDR2 SVGAGI (reference sequence).

The chain joins TRBV7-3 to TRBJ2-5; 8 nucleotides match TRBD2. J was trimmed by 6 bases and V by 1 base; bases with no gene match: 7. CDR3 length: 15 residues. CDR1 is SGHTA, CDR2 FQGTGA, per germline. The CDR3 nucleotides are TGTGCCAGCAGCTTAAGTAGCGGGGAAGATAAGACCCAGTACTTC. Protein sequence: CASSLSSGEDKTQYF.

The rearrangement uses TRBV11-2 and TRBJ1-3; possible D gene TRBD1, 5 bases. The germline CDR1 and CDR2 sequences are SGHAT and FQNNGV. Trimming took off 5 bases at V and 4 bases at J, with 15 bases between the two ends. CDR3 length equals 15 residues. The CDR3: CASSPQQGLGNTIYF. In DNA, the CDR3 is TGTGCCAGCAGCCCACAGCAGGGTCTCGGAAACACCATATATTTT. The complete variable domain, with remaining parts taken from reference TRBV11-2 and TRBJ1-3, reads EAGVAQSPRYKIIEKRQSVAFWCNPISGHATLYWYQQILGQGPKLLIQFQNNGVVDDSQLPKDRFSAERLKGVDSTLKIQPAKLEDSAVYLCASSPQQGLGNTIYFGEGSWLTVV.

The rearrangement links TRBV7-2 to TRBJ1-5; TRBD1 might be the D (5 bases). The CDR3 covers 13 residues. Deletions cut 1 base from V and 6 bases from J, with 7 bases between. From germline, CDR1 is SGHTA and CDR2 FQGNSA. The CDR3 loop is CASSLVGGQPQHF. CDR3 bases: TGTGCCAGCAGCTTAGTGGGGGGTCAGCCCCAGCATTTT.